This T cell receptor (beta chain) is drawn from a study of post-analysis software for immune sequencing data. For the study at large: The courses of disease that were included comprised relapsing-remitting, secondary progressive and progressive-relapsing multiple sclerosis. Broader study findings: By F measure, samples from a shared preparation batch strongly co-clustered. Normalized Chao1 diversity in multiple sclerosis patients fell significantly below that of controls. Among 4 or 5 TRBV segments more frequent in patients than controls were TRBV5-6, TRBV5-1 and TRBV20-1.

CDR3 length: 12 amino acids. Looked up from germline, CDR1 is SQVTM and CDR2 is ANQGSEA. The junction had 7 bases not matched to a gene; V was cut back by 5 bases and J by 8 bases. On this clonotype itself: What it binds is unknown.

Unique molecular identifiers featured in each of the TCR beta cDNA libraries. T cells, about 0.95 to 11 million of them, yielded hundreds of thousands of cDNA molecules. TCRdb re-called the PCR reads through MiXCR, storing one row per CDR3 protein. The sample lists roughly 870,000 distinct CDR3 sequences, about 53% occurring once. The clonotype was recovered from a girl aged 10-17 years with multiple sclerosis. The chain is built from TRBV29-1 and TRBJ1-2, with TRBD1 identical over 8 bases. Sequenced sample: blood. This CDR3 is CSVWQGAGGYTF. The CDR3 coding sequence is TGCAGCGTTTGGCAGGGGGCGGGGGGCTACACCTTC. The full variable domain, its missing parts supplied by reference TRBV29-1 and TRBJ1-2, is SAVISQKPSRDICQRGTSLTIQCQVDSQVTMMFWYRQQPGQSLTLIATANQGSEATYESGFVIDKFPISRPNLTFSTLTVSNMSPEDSSIYLCSVWQGAGGYTFGSGTRLTVV.